This section outlines one T cell receptor beta chain sequence together with its context. The antigen this receptor binds is unknown. Base qualities were left out, and no much larger clone turns up one base away. The collaborating institutions used their own protocols to collect whole blood in K2EDTA tubes. For TCRbeta analysis, collaborators shipped samples as frozen whole blood, isolated PBMCs, or DNA extracted from either of those sample types. TCRbeta CDR3 regions were amplified from genomic DNA by means of the immunoSEQ Assay, a bias-controlled multiplex PCR. The paper's processing steps were these. Within the assay, amplification of reference gene primers was used to estimate how many nucleated cells each sample contained. To quantify the absolute abundance of each unique TCRbeta CDR3 rearrangement, sequence reads were collapsed and filtered. For each sample, productive Simpson clonality was calculated as the square root of Simpson's diversity index across productive rearrangements. Sourced from immuneACCESS, this table was stored by TCRdb with only in-frame sequences that have V and J called. A share of the clones is absent; for the studies checked, an unresolved V gene accounts for under half, and the remainder has no known explanation. V and J calls and clone size come straight from that table; D and trimming were deduced from the DNA. For this sample the table gives about 200,000 clones, of which over 60% were detected only once. 4.5% to 7% of the sample is in the top ten clones.

The entry originates in a study of blood T cell repertoires in COVID-19 (dated by TCRdb to about 2020). As for the study more broadly: The collaborator samples originated in the United States, Italy and Spain and spanned the acute and convalescent phases of COVID-19. HLA class I and class II types, where available, came from metadata supplied by the sample provider rather than from assay-based typing. A freely available public database, intended as a resource for researchers studying the immune response to SARS-CoV-2, is where the repertoires were released. Subjects who had been exposed to COVID-19, were actively infected with it, or had recovered from it provided the deeply sampled blood TCRbeta repertoires that made up the dataset. The prospective study material was composed of cDNA or gDNA derived from T cells, B-cell-depleted T cells, or PBMCs. Samples were obtained from the ongoing ImmuneRACE study (first 160 participants) and from over 1,000 subjects provided by 6 global collaborators. The sample metadata nearly always contained a de-identified subject ID, COVID-19 status, age in years and sex.

Study-wide findings and limitations: Clinical and demographic metadata were provided uncurated, with the amount varying by source and participant.

This TCR was sampled from a woman in her seventies with acute or convalescent COVID-19. The sample consisted of peripheral blood.

The CDR3 has the sequence CASSVETDYGYTF. The nucleotide sequence reads TGTGCCAGCAGTGTCGAGACAGACTATGGCTACACCTTC. The chain is made from TRBV2 and TRBJ1-2; the D gene is perhaps TRBD1, from 5 matching bases. Trimming at the junction amounts to 4 bases on V and 3 bases on J, and the germline ends lie 9 bases apart. CDR1 and CDR2 were assigned from the germline V gene as SNHLY and FYNNEI. The CDR3 runs 13 amino acids, cysteine and phenylalanine included. Here the CDR3 DNA is all that survives: 39 bases in frame from base 1.